This TCR beta chain was obtained from a study of ipilimumab plus nivolumab after autologous stem cell transplantation. Study background: DLBCL patients had primary refractory or relapsed disease.

Ipilimumab, 1 mg/kg, started 14 to 28 days after autologous transplant. Patients got 3 mg/kg IV nivolumab weeks 1, 4, 7, 10, then biweekly through week 26. Per the germline V gene, CDR1 is SGHDT and CDR2 is YYEEEE. This CDR3 has 11 residues. A remark on this clone: One end of the junction fails to match germline, which may point to a read error.

Some clones are missing from TCRdb's copy, which holds only in-frame ones; the method was immunoSEQ multiplex PCR. The sample includes about 83,000 clones, approximately 83% of them seen just once. V is TRBV5-6 and J is TRBJ1-2; possible D gene TRBD1, 5 bases. This TCR came from a male donor with diffuse large B-cell lymphoma. The sequenced sample was PBMCs, obtained in a trial of ipilimumab plus nivolumab as post-transplant consolidation. The CDR3 DNA reads as TGTGCCAGCAGCTTGGACGCCAGGGAAGTCTTC. Amino acid sequence: CASSLDAREVF.